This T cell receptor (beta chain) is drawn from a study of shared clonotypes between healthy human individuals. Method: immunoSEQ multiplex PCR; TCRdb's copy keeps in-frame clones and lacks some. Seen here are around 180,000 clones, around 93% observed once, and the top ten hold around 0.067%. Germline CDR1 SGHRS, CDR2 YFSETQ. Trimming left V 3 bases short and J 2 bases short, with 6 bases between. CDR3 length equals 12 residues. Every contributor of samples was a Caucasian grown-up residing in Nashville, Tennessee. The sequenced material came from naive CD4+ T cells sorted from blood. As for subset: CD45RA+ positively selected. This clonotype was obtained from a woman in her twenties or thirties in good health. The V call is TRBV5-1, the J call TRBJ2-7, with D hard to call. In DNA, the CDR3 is TGCGCCAGCAGCTCCCAGGCCTACGAGCAGTACTTC. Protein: CASSSQAYEQYF.